This T cell receptor beta chain was sequenced in a study of T cells in Graves' hyperthyroidism and ophthalmopathy. Hyperthyroidism had been newly diagnosed in patients aged 18 to 65, and its duration was under 2 months. The TCR beta CDR3 regions underwent amplification using RNA transcripts as the source. The HTBI primer set drove a first-round RT-PCR of the TCR CDR3. A single record per CDR3 protein comes from TCRdb applying MiXCR to the multiplex PCR reads. The sample records 300,000 to 350,000 distinct CDR3 sequences, about 15% being singletons. Findings and limits, study-wide: Also found in blood were most expanded thyroid clonotypes above 0.001.

Only a few counts were recorded for this clonotype. Its specificity is not known. The sequenced sample consisted of blood. The source of this sequence is a man under 40 with Graves' hyperthyroidism.

This CDR3 reads CASSQPLGRGVPQYF. CDR3 in DNA: TGCGCCAGCAGCCAGCCACTGGGCCGGGGTGTTCCGCAGTATTTT. This chain connects TRBV4-1 to TRBJ2-3, with D tentatively TRBD2 (5 bases). CDR3 length equals 15 residues. Germline V gives CDR1 MGHRA, CDR2 YSYEKL. Trimming removed 3 bases from V and 10 bases from J, with 20 bases in between.